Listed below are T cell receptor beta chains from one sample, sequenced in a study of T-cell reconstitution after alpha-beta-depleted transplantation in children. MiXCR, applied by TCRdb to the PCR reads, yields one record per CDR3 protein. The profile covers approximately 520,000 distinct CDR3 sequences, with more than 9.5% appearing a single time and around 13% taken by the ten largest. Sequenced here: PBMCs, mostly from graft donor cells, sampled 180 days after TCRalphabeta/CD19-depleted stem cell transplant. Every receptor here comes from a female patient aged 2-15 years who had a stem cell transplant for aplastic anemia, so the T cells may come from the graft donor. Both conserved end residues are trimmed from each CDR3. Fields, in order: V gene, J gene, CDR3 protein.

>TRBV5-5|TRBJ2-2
ASSFHRVDTGELF
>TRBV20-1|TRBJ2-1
SARDGISYNEQF
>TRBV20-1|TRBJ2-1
SARSEGAEQF
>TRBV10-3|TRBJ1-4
ASSEWTGASTNEKLF
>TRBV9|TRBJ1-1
ASSAQRGGGIATEAF
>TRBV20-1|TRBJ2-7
RSTSGQGAGEQY
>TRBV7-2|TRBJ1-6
ASSLGRFTNSPLH
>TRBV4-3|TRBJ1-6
ASSQGGQGNSPLH
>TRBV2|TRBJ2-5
ASSVSLAGDPWARTQY
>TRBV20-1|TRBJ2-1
SARAPSGVGNEQF
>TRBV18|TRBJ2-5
ASSPLGGRPQETQY
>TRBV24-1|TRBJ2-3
ATSDLRGGAGDTQY
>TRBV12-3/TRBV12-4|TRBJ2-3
ASSFPGLAGVAPGTQY
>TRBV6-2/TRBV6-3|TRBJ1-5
ASSLPGQPYQPQH
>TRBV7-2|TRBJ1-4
ASSSNRQYNEKLF
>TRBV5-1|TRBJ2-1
ASRKVWTSGKDSYNEQF